A selection of T cell receptor beta chains follows, all from one sample in a study of blood T cell repertoires in COVID-19. This table comes from immunoSEQ multiplex PCR, and its TCRdb copy is limited to in-frame clones, with some not included. The sample holds some 150,000 clones, roughly 80% seen once. Input material: peripheral blood. The receptor set was obtained from an older man with acute or convalescent COVID-19. The CDR3 runs from the conserved cysteine through the conserved F or W.

CDR3 length: 16
V gene: TRBV2
CDR3 protein: CASSAQGQENTGELFF

CDR3 length: 16
V gene: TRBV5-4
CDR3 protein: CASSLRSSGDGDEQFF

CDR3 length: 13
V gene: TRBV5-5
CDR3 protein: CASSFQGLYEQYF

CDR3 length: 13
V gene: TRBV12-3/TRBV12-4
CDR3 protein: CASSTDRGYEQYF

CDR3 length: 17
V gene: TRBV9
CDR3 protein: CASSAGLMGGSYNEQFF

CDR3 length: 15
V gene: TRBV30
CDR3 protein: CAWSAVGQGNEKLFF

CDR3 length: 12
V gene: TRBV28
CDR3 protein: CASSQTGLAAIF

CDR3 length: 14
V gene: TRBV7-9
CDR3 protein: CASSSRTANYGYTF

CDR3 length: 17
V gene: TRBV13
CDR3 protein: CASSLVGAGGPLDEQYF

CDR3 length: 16
V gene: TRBV6-5
CDR3 protein: CASSYRRQGGTSEAFF

CDR3 length: 18
V gene: TRBV5-1
CDR3 protein: CASSSPGLAGVSADTQYF

CDR3 length: 16
V gene: TRBV5-6
CDR3 protein: CASSGTTGAIKTEAFF

CDR3 length: 16
V gene: TRBV19
CDR3 protein: CASSRRQGATGNTIYF

CDR3 length: 15
V gene: TRBV28
CDR3 protein: CASSFGTRVPYEQYF

CDR3 length: 18
V gene: TRBV5-4
CDR3 protein: CASSSGTSGGPRTGELFF

CDR3 length: 14
V gene: TRBV25-1
CDR3 protein: CASSVLDSYYGYTF

CDR3 length: 14
V gene: TRBV18
CDR3 protein: CASSPGSGREKLFF

CDR3 length: 15
V gene: TRBV5-1
CDR3 protein: CASSAEIAANYGYTF

CDR3 length: 12
V gene: TRBV12-3/TRBV12-4
CDR3 protein: CASSRDRGGQYF

CDR3 length: 11
V gene: TRBV5-4
CDR3 protein: CASSSPETQYF

CDR3 length: 13
V gene: TRBV18
CDR3 protein: CASSGTGQETQYF

CDR3 length: 17
V gene: TRBV24-1
CDR3 protein: CATSDVAGTGGSDGYTF

CDR3 length: 15
V gene: TRBV28
CDR3 protein: CASSFPGPSPGELFF

CDR3 length: 16
V gene: TRBV19
CDR3 protein: CASSPQAGGPSYEQYF

CDR3 length: 14
V gene: TRBV18
CDR3 protein: CASSGQGATYEQYF

CDR3 length: 14
V gene: TRBV7-2
CDR3 protein: CASTPDRAYNEQFF

CDR3 length: 14
V gene: TRBV18
CDR3 protein: CASSTALTSRPQHF

CDR3 length: 18
V gene: TRBV4-1
CDR3 protein: CASSQDKGSRGPNYGYTF

CDR3 length: 15
V gene: TRBV11-2
CDR3 protein: CASSPAGIISGEQYF